These 22 T cell receptor beta chains originate from one sample sequenced in a study of T cell responses to AZD1222 COVID-19 vaccine. Assay used: immunoSEQ multiplex PCR; TCRdb lists only in-frame clones, some missing. The table records around 130,000 clones, around 91% of them present only once. Sequencing used peripheral blood, obtained on day 0 of AZD1222 vaccination. The source of these receptors is an adult in good health.

This clone was seen a few times. This chain connects TRBV6-4 to TRBJ2-3; D might be TRBD2 (6 bases). In germline, CDR1 is MRHNA, CDR2 SNTAGT. Trimming took 0 bases from V and 0 from J, leaving 7 bases between them. This CDR3 has 15 residues. CDR3 residues: CASSDSTSSTDTQYF. The CDR3 nucleotides read TGTGCCAGCAGTGACTCGACTAGTAGCACAGATACGCAGTATTTT.

The rearrangement joins TRBV30 to TRBJ1-1; 8 nucleotides agree with TRBD1. V was pared by 4 bases and J by 1 base, with 2 bases of the junction left unmatched. This CDR3 is built from 13 residues. The germline CDR1 and CDR2 sequences are GTSNPN and SVGIG (reference sequence). The CDR3 protein is CAWTTGANTEAFF. CDR3 nucleotide sequence: TGTGCCTGGACGACAGGGGCGAACACTGAAGCTTTCTTT.

This rearrangement joins TRBV7-8 to TRBJ1-1, with a weak D call TRBD1 (6 bases). The CDR3 has 14 amino acids. V was clipped by 5 bases and J by 5 bases, with 15 bases between them. The germline gives CDR1 SGHVS, CDR2 FQNEAQ. This CDR3 reads CASSEGHAGTEAFF. The DNA for the CDR3 is TGTGCCAGCAGCGAGGGACATGCGGGGACTGAAGCTTTCTTT.

The chain carries TRBV20-1 and TRBJ2-7, with D perhaps matching TRBD2 (5 bases). Looked up from germline, CDR1 is DFQATT and CDR2 is SNEGSKA (reference sequence). V gave up 3 bases and J gave up 2 bases, with 11 bases separating them. This CDR3 has 13 amino acids. CDR3 DNA: TGCAGTGCTAGTGCTAGCCCAGCCTACGAGCAGTACTTC. Residues: CSASASPAYEQYF.

The chain uses TRBV6-5 and TRBJ2-3; D not resolved. The CDR3 is made up of 16 amino acids. V was cut by 0 bases and J by 5 bases, with 15 bases left in between. Germline CDR1 reads MNHEY; CDR2 reads SVGAGI. CDR3 protein: CASSYSWRSTGDTQYF. DNA of the CDR3: TGTGCCAGCAGTTACTCGTGGCGTTCAACGGGAGATACGCAGTATTTT.

The chain couples TRBV3-1 (or the pseudogene TRBV3-2) to TRBJ2-2; maybe TRBD2 (6 bases). Germline V gives CDR1 LGHDT, CDR2 YNNKEL (reference sequence). The CDR3 spans 13 residues. V was clipped by 4 bases and J by 5 bases, with 8 bases between them. The CDR3 loop is CASSRRGTGELFF. CDR3 nucleotide sequence: TGTGCCAGCAGCCGTCGGGGGACCGGGGAGCTGTTTTTT.

The genes are TRBV5-1 and TRBJ1-5, with no clear D. CDR1 SGHRS and CDR2 YFSETQ come from the germline V gene. The V and J ends lost 0 bases and 3 bases respectively, with 7 bases between them. The CDR3 length is 14 residues. This chain's CDR3 is CASSLVRFNQPQHF. DNA for the CDR3: TGCGCCAGCAGCTTGGTTAGGTTCAATCAGCCCCAGCATTTT.

The V gene is TRBV7-6, the J gene TRBJ1-5, with a weak D call TRBD1 (5 bases). Germline lookup yields CDR1 SGHVS and CDR2 FNYEAQ. V was clipped by 2 bases and J by 7 bases, with 21 bases between them. CDR3 size: 17 residues. CDR3 in amino acids: CASSLYAPGGGYQPQHF. CDR3 in DNA: TGTGCCAGCAGCTTATATGCTCCGGGCGGGGGGTACCAGCCCCAGCATTTT.

This clone was counted a few times. The genes are TRBV3-1 (or the pseudogene TRBV3-2) and TRBJ2-2, with 11 bases fitting TRBD2. Trimming at V came to 1 base and at J to 5 bases, leaving 0 bases not matched to a gene. Germline CDR1 reads LGHDT; CDR2 reads YNNKEL (reference sequence). The CDR3 contains 15 residues. The CDR3 nucleotides are TGTGCCAGCAGCCAAGGACTAGCGGGGACCGGGGAGCTGTTTTTT. Residues: CASSQGLAGTGELFF.

The gene calls are TRBV4-1 and TRBJ1-2; a possible D gene is TRBD1 (5 bases). Trimming removed 0 bases at V and 5 bases at J, with 10 bases between. Germline loops: CDR1 MGHRA, CDR2 YSYEKL. This CDR3 region has 14 residues. CDR3 in amino acids: CASSQDLQDYGYTF. Written as DNA, the CDR3 is TGCGCCAGCAGCCAAGATTTACAGGATTATGGCTACACCTTC.

This chain joins TRBV3-1 (or the pseudogene TRBV3-2) and TRBJ1-1, with a weak D call TRBD1 (6 bases). Germline values: CDR1 LGHDT, CDR2 YNNKEL (reference sequence). This CDR3 contains 15 residues. The ends were cut back, 4 bases at V and 3 bases at J, with 15 bases in the middle. The CDR3 is CASSRTAGAYTEAFF. CDR3 DNA: TGTGCCAGCAGCCGCACCGCGGGGGCGTACACTGAAGCTTTCTTT.

The chain couples TRBV27 to TRBJ2-7, with D tentatively TRBD1 or TRBD2 (6 bases each). This CDR3 region has 14 residues. V was trimmed by 6 bases and J by 2 bases, leaving 14 bases between them. Germline CDR1 is MNHEY and CDR2 is SMNVEV (reference sequence). CDR3 DNA: TGTGCCAGCAGAACCGCGGGACATACCTACGAGCAGTACTTC. Translating it yields CASRTAGHTYEQYF.

This clone showed up just a few times. The chain joins TRBV14 to TRBJ2-1; no firm D call. The CDR3 spans 13 residues. Germline V gives CDR1 SGHDN, CDR2 FVKESK. The V end lost 8 bases, the J end lost 3 bases, and 11 bases lay between the germline ends. CDR3 nucleotides: TGTGCCAGCTCAACAGACATCTACAATGAGCAGTTCTTC. The encoded protein is CASSTDIYNEQFF.

The rearrangement links TRBV18 to TRBJ1-1; unclear D gene. Deletions cut 3 bases from V and 1 base from J, with 6 bases between. The CDR3 runs 13 residues. Germline assignment: CDR1 KGHSH and CDR2 LQKENI. As DNA, the CDR3 is TGTGCCAGCTCACCCGCTGGGAACACTGAAGCTTTCTTT. Translated: CASSPAGNTEAFF. The variable domain in full, completed from reference TRBV18 and TRBJ1-1, reads NAGVMQNPRHLVRRRGQEARLRCSPMKGHSHVYWYRQLPEEGLKFMVYLQKENIIDESGMPKERFSAEFPKEGPSILRIQQVVRGDSAAYFCASSPAGNTEAFFGQGTRLTVV.

The genes are TRBV2 and TRBJ2-3, with TRBD2 matching over 16 bases. V lost 10 bases, J lost 5 bases, and 15 bases stayed unmatched. The CDR3 extends over 18 amino acids. Germline lookup yields CDR1 SNHLY and CDR2 FYNNEI. As DNA, the CDR3 is TGTGCCACCCTCACAGGGACTAGCGGGGGGGCCGTCATAGATACGCAGTATTTT. Translation gives CATLTGTSGGAVIDTQYF.

The V and J genes are TRBV5-1 and TRBJ2-3; 16 bases line up with TRBD2. Germline CDR1 is SGHRS and CDR2 is YFSETQ. The V segment lost 4 bases and the J segment 5 bases; nucleotides outside the gene matches: 10. The CDR3 spans 18 residues. The CDR3 here is CASSPGLAGGTAQDTQYF. Written as DNA, the CDR3 is TGCGCCAGCAGCCCGGGACTAGCGGGAGGGACAGCCCAAGATACGCAGTATTTT.

V gene TRBV10-3 combines with J gene TRBJ1-2; a possible D gene is TRBD1 (5 bases). Germline V gene sequence: CDR1 ENHRY, CDR2 SYGVKD. The ends were cut back, 2 bases at V and 4 bases at J, with 5 bases in the middle. This CDR3 is built from 12 residues. The CDR3 DNA sequence: TGTGCCATCAGTGAGGACAGCTATGGCTACACCTTC. Encoded protein: CAISEDSYGYTF.

The chain is built from TRBV4-2 and TRBJ2-7; tentative D call: TRBD2 (5 bases). Germline CDR1 is LGHNA and CDR2 is YNFKEQ. V was cut by 0 bases and J by 6 bases, with 9 bases left in between. The CDR3 extends over 13 amino acids. CDR3 sequence reads: CASSQEPLAEQYF. CDR3 coding DNA: TGTGCCAGCAGCCAAGAGCCCCTAGCCGAGCAGTACTTC.

The chain combines TRBV2 with TRBJ1-2, with 8 bases aligning to TRBD1. The V segment lost 4 bases and the J segment 12 bases; nucleotides outside the gene matches: 10. The CDR3 runs 13 residues. Germline V gene lookup returns CDR1 SNHLY and CDR2 FYNNEI. CDR3 bases: TGTGCCAGCAGTGGGGAGACAGGGGCGCCCAACACCTTC. Translation: CASSGETGAPNTF.

V is TRBV28 and J is TRBJ1-2; a weak D match, TRBD1 (5 bases). The CDR3 has 13 residues. Per the germline V gene, CDR1 is MDHEN and CDR2 is SYDVKM. Trimming stripped 6 bases from V and 7 bases from J, with 15 bases between. As DNA, the CDR3 is TGTGCCAGCAGGTGGGGGACGGTGGGTGGCTACACCTTC. Residues: CASRWGTVGGYTF.

V and J are TRBV28 and TRBJ2-7; a weak D match, TRBD1 (6 bases). The germline V gene encodes CDR1 MDHEN and CDR2 SYDVKM. This CDR3 contains 13 residues. The V end was cut by 7 bases, the J end by 2 bases, with 12 bases between. CDR3 amino acids: CASNTGHTYEQYF. In nucleotides, the CDR3 is TGTGCCAGCAACACGGGACACACCTACGAGCAGTACTTC.

The gene calls are TRBV2 and TRBJ1-2, with 12 bases identical to TRBD1. This CDR3 is built from 15 residues. V dropped 11 bases and J dropped 4; count of bases not matched to a gene: 11. In germline, CDR1 is SNHLY, CDR2 FYNNEI. The CDR3 protein is CAGSSGTGGFYGYTF. The CDR3 DNA reads TGTGCCGGATCTTCCGGGACAGGGGGCTTCTATGGCTACACCTTC.